These 20 T cell receptor beta chains originate from one sample sequenced in a study of molecular identifiers for immune sequencing clone quantification. One entry per CDR3 protein results from TCRdb running MiXCR on the PCR reads. The sample shows 550,000 to 750,000 distinct CDR3 sequences, nearly 20% of them seen only once. Sequenced material: naive CD8+ T cells from blood, with Jurkat cell RNA spiked in. Subset specified: FACS-sorted CD8+CD4-CCR7+CD45RA+ naive T cells. Every receptor here comes from a human donor in good health. Some libraries in this study had Jurkat cell RNA spiked in.

This clonotype has a count of ten or more. The chain is built from TRBV30 and TRBJ2-2; TRBD2 matches 9 bases. V shed 0 bases, J shed 0 bases, and the junction held 2 bases outside the gene matches. The CDR3 covers 16 residues. Germline CDR1 GTSNPN, CDR2 SVGIG (reference sequence). The CDR3 reads CAWSVLAGSNTGELFF. Written as DNA, the CDR3 is TGTGCCTGGAGTGTACTAGCGGGCTCGAACACCGGGGAGCTGTTTTTT.

The CDR3 sequence is CASSLEAYGAYEQYF. DNA for the CDR3: TGTGCCAGCAGCTTAGAGGCCTACGGGGCCTACGAGCAGTACTTC. This chain connects TRBV7-6 to TRBJ2-7, with D tentatively TRBD2 (5 bases). This CDR3 has 15 amino acids. Germline V lookup: CDR1 SGHVS, CDR2 FNYEAQ. Trimming took off 1 base at V and 2 bases at J, with 12 bases between the two ends.

This clonotype was found a few times. This chain links TRBV6-5 with TRBJ2-7; 12 bases fit TRBD2. Germline CDR1 is MNHEY and CDR2 is SVGAGI. The ends lost 7 bases at V and 2 bases at J; junction bases unmatched: 6. This CDR3 comprises 15 residues. CDR3 in DNA: TGTGCCAGCACCTCCCTAGCGGGAGGGCCCTACGAGCAGTACTTC. This gives the protein CASTSLAGGPYEQYF.

Worth noting for this clonotype: No conserved phenylalanine or tryptophan ends this CDR3, so it is likely a read error. The chain joins TRBV12-3 or TRBV12-4 to TRBJ2-1, with 7 positions matching TRBD2. This CDR3 has 16 residues. The junction had 9 bases not matched to a gene; V was cut back by 7 bases and J by 0 bases. The CDR3 is CASTPDGGSSYNEQFL. The CDR3 coding sequence is TGTGCCAGCACCCCGGATGGCGGGAGCTCCTACAATGAGCAGTTCCTC.

This clonotype occurred many times. V gene TRBV20-1 combines with J gene TRBJ2-2, with D tentatively TRBD1 or TRBD2 (5 bases each). This CDR3 has 15 residues. Trimming removed 0 bases from V and 4 bases from J, with 12 bases in between. In germline, CDR1 is DFQATT, CDR2 SNEGSKA (reference sequence). The CDR3 loop reads CSARDRGRATGELFF. CDR3 coding DNA: TGCAGTGCTAGAGATCGGGGCAGGGCCACCGGGGAGCTGTTTTTT.

As regards this clonotype: This may be a read error: a much more frequent sequence differs by one nucleotide. Since the CDR3 does not end with the conserved phenylalanine or tryptophan, this likely comes from a read error. Because the CDR3's place on the DNA is in doubt, the DNA is left out and the CDR3 is given as listed by TCRdb. The V gene is TRBV21-1, the J gene TRBJ2-7; the tabulated D call, TRBD1, remains unverified against the DNA. TRBV21-1 constitutes a pseudogene. The CDR3 spans 16 amino acids, including both terminal residues. This CDR3 reads CASSVGGSTDSTEQYL.

In this sample, this clonotype turned up once. Germline and junction disagree at one end, which may indicate a read error. The gene calls are TRBV6-5 and TRBJ2-5; 10 bases are shared with TRBD1. The CDR3 has 15 residues. The germline V gene has CDR1 MNHEY and CDR2 SVGAGI. The DNA of the CDR3 is TGTGCCTGCAGTTACGGCCGGACAGGGGGAGAGATCCAGTACTTC. Residues: CACSYGRTGGEIQYF.

As concerns this clonotype: A much larger clone is a single base away; this may be a read error. V gene TRBV6-6 combines with J gene TRBJ2-7, with D possibly matching TRBD1 (5 bases). The length of the CDR3 is 15 residues. From germline, CDR1 is MNHNY and CDR2 SVGAGI (reference sequence). This CDR3 is CASSYSEQVPYELYF. In DNA, the CDR3 is TGTGCCAGCAGTTACTCGGAACAGGTACCCTACGAGCTGTACTTC.

This clonotype appeared many times. The CDR3 DNA sequence: TGCGCCAGCAGCTTAGGGCTAGCGGGGATAAAAAGCACAGATACGCAGTATTTT. Translation: CASSLGLAGIKSTDTQYF. The chain couples TRBV5-1 to TRBJ2-3, with 9 nucleotides matching TRBD2. Germline V gene sequence: CDR1 SGHRS, CDR2 YFSETQ. Trimming removed 2 bases from V and 0 bases from J; junction bases left unmatched: 10. This CDR3 has 18 residues.

A remark on this clonotype: One base away lies a much larger clone, so this may be a sequencing read error. CDR3 loop: CASSTGTSSRDTQYF. The CDR3 region has the DNA TGCGCCAGCAGCACAGGGACTAGCAGTCGGGATACGCAGTATTTT. The chain couples TRBV5-1 to TRBJ2-3; 9 nucleotides match TRBD2. V shed 4 bases and J 6 bases; nucleotides not matched to a gene: 9. The germline CDR1 and CDR2 sequences are SGHRS and YFSETQ. CDR3 length: 15 amino acids.

This clonotype was seen repeatedly, ten times or more. The V and J genes are TRBV12-3 or TRBV12-4 and TRBJ2-2; D not resolved. Trimming shortened V by 4 bases and J by 1 base, and 7 bases separated the two germline ends. The CDR3 is made up of 14 amino acids. CDR3 in DNA: TGTGCCAGCAGTTATCTCCTGAACACCGGGGAGCTGTTTTTT. This translates into CASSYLLNTGELFF.

This clonotype was recorded at least ten times. The chain carries TRBV12-3 or TRBV12-4 and TRBJ1-5; no firm D call. The CDR3 consists of 14 residues. The ends were cut back, 10 bases at V and 0 bases at J, with 13 bases in the middle. CDR3 sequence: CATPEWNSNQPQHF. CDR3 DNA sequence: TGTGCCACCCCCGAATGGAATAGCAATCAGCCCCAGCATTTT.

The sample holds many counts of this clonotype. V and J are TRBV2 and TRBJ1-1, with a possible D match to TRBD1 (5 bases). V lost 0 bases to trimming and J lost 4 bases, with 9 bases between them. The CDR3 is 14 amino acids. Germline loops: CDR1 SNHLY, CDR2 FYNNEI. Written as DNA, the CDR3 is TGTGCCAGCAGTGAAGCGGTAGGGGTCACTGAAGCTTTCTTT. Protein product: CASSEAVGVTEAFF. Full variable domain (rest looked up from reference TRBV2 and TRBJ1-1): EPEVTQTPSHQVTQMGQEVILRCVPISNHLYFYWYRQILGQKVEFLVSFYNNEISEKSEIFDDQFSVERPDGSNFTLKIRSTKLEDSAMYFCASSEAVGVTEAFFGQGTRLTVV.

This clonotype was seen at least ten times. The J gene is TRBJ2-7, the V gene TRBV29-1, with no clear D. V was cut by 1 base and J by 1 base, with 5 bases left in between. There are 12 residues in the CDR3. Per the germline V gene, CDR1 is SQVTM and CDR2 is ANQGSEA. CDR3 residues: CSVEVGSYEQYF. CDR3 in DNA: TGCAGCGTTGAAGTCGGGTCCTACGAGCAGTACTTC.

In this sample, this clonotype turned up many times. The chain employs TRBV2 and TRBJ2-7; TRBD1 might be the D (6 bases). V dropped 1 base and J dropped 2 bases, with 9 bases sitting between them. Germline V CDR1 and CDR2: SNHLY, FYNNEI. This CDR3 is built from 14 residues. The CDR3 reads CASSEVGQTYEQYF. The CDR3 region has the DNA TGTGCCAGCAGTGAAGTGGGACAAACCTACGAGCAGTACTTC.

This clonotype has ten or more counts. The chain couples TRBV5-1 to TRBJ1-1, with a weak D call TRBD1 (6 bases). The germline V gene has CDR1 SGHRS and CDR2 YFSETQ. The V and J ends lost 4 bases and 2 bases respectively, with 21 bases between them. The CDR3 contains 17 residues. CDR3 in DNA: TGCGCCAGCAGCCCCACGAGACCGGGACAATACAACACTGAAGCTTTCTTT. This codes for CASSPTRPGQYNTEAFF. The full variable domain, with the rest looked up from reference TRBV5-1 and TRBJ1-1, is KAGVTQTPRYLIKTRGQQVTLSCSPISGHRSVSWYQQTPGQGLQFLFEYFSETQRNKGNFPGRFSGRQFSNSRSEMNVSTLELGDSALYLCASSPTRPGQYNTEAFFGQGTRLTVV.

This clonotype was seen repeatedly, ten times or more. The chain employs TRBV7-9 and TRBJ2-7; D possibly corresponds to TRBD1 (6 bases). V was trimmed by 4 bases and J by 2 bases, leaving 12 bases between them. The CDR3 totals 14 residues. Germline V gene data show CDR1 as SEHNR and CDR2 as FQNEAQ (reference sequence). The CDR3 sequence: CASSSGDKPYEQYF. DNA for the CDR3: TGTGCCAGCAGCTCCGGGGACAAGCCCTACGAGCAGTACTTC.

This chain joins TRBV27 and TRBJ1-2, with TRBD1 matching 9 bases. The CDR3 runs to 16 residues. V gave up 5 bases and J gave up 0 bases; unmatched junction bases: 7. The germline gives CDR1 MNHEY, CDR2 SMNVEV (reference sequence). The CDR3 DNA is TGTGCCAGCAGTGGACAGGGGCGAGGGGCTAACTATGGCTACACCTTC. It yields the protein CASSGQGRGANYGYTF.

This clonotype was observed many times. The rearrangement joins TRBV28 to TRBJ2-7; the D is unclear. V lost 2 bases and J 7 bases, leaving 18 bases between the germline ends. The CDR3 contains 15 residues. Germline loops: CDR1 MDHEN, CDR2 SYDVKM. The CDR3 nucleotides are TGTGCCAGCAGTTTAAACCCCGACGGGCGACGGGAGCAGTACTTC. Its translation is CASSLNPDGRREQYF. Variable domain in full (rest from reference TRBV28 and TRBJ2-7): DVKVTQSSRYLVKRTGEKVFLECVQDMDHENMFWYRQDPGLGLRLIYFSYDVKMKEKGDIPEGYSVSREKKERFSLILESASTNQTSMYLCASSLNPDGRREQYFGPGTRLTVT.

In this sample, this clonotype turned up many times. This chain joins TRBV27 and TRBJ1-2, with a weak D call TRBD1 (6 bases). V lost 3 bases to trimming and J lost 5 bases, with 10 bases between them. The CDR3 loop spans 13 amino acids. Germline-derived CDR1 and CDR2 are MNHEY and SMNVEV (reference sequence). Here the CDR3 reads CASSFGRGYGYTF. The CDR3, as DNA: TGTGCCAGCAGTTTTGGTAGGGGGTATGGCTACACCTTC.